The clone carrying this T cell receptor (beta chain) was seen a few times. Its antigen is undetermined. This specimen comes from a study of T-cell reconstitution after alpha-beta-depleted transplantation in children. Study results and limitations: Among T cells one year after transplant, newly produced cells accounted for most counts and diversity. Reports say that about two months after transplant, the alpha-beta T cells came out of several hundred graft clones that had expanded. The origin of high day-60 TCRbeta diversity in some patients lay in surviving recipient T cells and thymic progenitors.

Trimming took off 4 bases at V and 2 bases at J, with 13 bases between the two ends. The germline CDR1 and CDR2 sequences are SGHRS and YFSETQ. The CDR3 spans 15 residues. Preparing the TCRbeta library involved the use of unique molecular identifiers. MiXCR was run by TCRdb on the PCR reads, yielding one entry per CDR3 protein. The sample holds around 300,000 distinct CDR3 sequences, around a tenth seen once. Sequencing was performed on PBMCs, taken before TCRalphabeta/CD19-depleted stem cell transplant. The receptor comes from a boy under three years old with acute myeloid leukemia, due to receive a stem cell transplant. V usage is TRBV5-1 and J usage is TRBJ2-1; the D gene is possibly TRBD2 (6 bases). The CDR3 bases are TGCGCCAGCAGCCTACTAGCAGAACCCTACAATGAGCAGTTCTTC. Its protein product is CASSLLAEPYNEQFF.